This T cell receptor (beta chain) was obtained from a study of identical twins (dated by TCRdb to the mid-2010s). For context, the study as a whole: To test whether fetal clonotypes persist, this study deep-sequenced TCR alpha and beta repertoires from monozygotic twins, from unrelated adults of various ages, and from cord blood. To rule out contamination, the twin experiments were replicated at different times with different library preparation protocols.

Libraries were constructed by 5' RACE. Sequenced using an Illumina HiSeq 2000. A universal primer binding site was introduced by template switching, and a unique molecular identifier was present in the final cDNA, enabling accurate counting of TCR cDNA molecules. Specific primers in the conserved constant-segment region were used to synthesize first-strand cDNA for TCR alpha and beta chains. To control for contamination, every cDNA library carried two barcodes: a SMART-Mk sample barcode plus Illumina barcodes. Two successive PCR steps introduced TruSeq adapter sequences along with Illumina sample barcodes. The Illumina HiSeq platform was used with custom primers to sequence TCR alpha and beta cDNA libraries. Per the authors' processing: Unique molecular identifiers were extracted from raw reads with MiGEC, and CDR3 positions were determined with MiXCR. Recombination models were inferred per individual with the repgenHMM and IGoR tools using an EM algorithm. The analysis of shared clonotypes was done with the tcR package in R, with sharing normalized by the product of cloneset sizes. To study raw recombination without the effects of thymic and clonal selection, out-of-frame nonproductive sequences were analyzed. TCRdb trimmed the raw reads at Q25, called clones with MiXCR and kept productive beta chains. All rows with the same CDR3 protein become a single entry with the most common DNA and genes. The V and J calls and clone size come from TCRdb's table, not from the authors' own analysis. The table for this sample lists under 800,000 distinct CDR3 sequences; around 20% of them were counted only once. The leading ten clones occupy 4.3% of the sample.

Including the terminal cysteine and phenylalanine, the CDR3 comprises 15 residues. The retained sequence is limited to the CDR3, 45 bases, with the frame set at the first base. As encoded in the germline V gene (reference sequence), CDR1 is SEHNR while CDR2 is FQNEAQ. At the junction V is shortened by 5 bases and J by 2 bases, with 16 bases in between. Every donor was a healthy Caucasian. Three pairs of female monozygotic twins, all aged roughly 18 to 29 years, made up the twin cohort. Peripheral blood mononuclear cells were used as the source from which RNA for TCR libraries was isolated. Overall results and qualifications from the work: Invariant T cells such as MAIT and iNKT could partly confound zero-insertion analyses, though diverse VJ usage argued against this for most clonotypes. In monozygotic twins, out-of-frame TCR alpha sharing was systematically underestimated by recombination models, although the models agreed with sharing between unrelated individuals. Because the same donors could not be followed over many years, the conclusions relied on cross-sectional statistical analysis. Excess twin sharing in beta out-of-frame sequences was weaker because fewer shared sequences lowered the signal-to-noise ratio. Compared with coincidental sharing between unrelated individuals, an excess of low generation-probability sequences was observed among out-of-frame TCR alpha sequences shared between twins. Fewer insertions were carried by abundant cord blood beta clonotypes, a similar but weaker trend appeared in young adult naive repertoires, and no such trend appeared in memory repertoires.

On this clonotype: Its antigen is not yet known. No base qualities exist here, and no much larger clone lies one base off it.

The sample was also linked to a second study, of T cells expressing NK-cell markers. As noted in the second study: Three sorted T-cell subsets (CD3+CD56+NKG2C+, CD3+CD56+NKG2C- and CD3+CD56-NKG2C+) from roughly 8 donors had their TCR beta-chain repertoires profiled. Seven of the eight sequenced donors were HCMV-seropositive and one was HCMV-seronegative. To restrict sorting to alphabetaTCR-expressing T cells, an anti-gammadeltaTCR antibody was added in several experiments. In over 5 donors, the dominant CD3+CD56+NKG2C+ clonotypes were among the top 10 CD8+ clonotypes and accounted for roughly 1.0-8% of CD8+ T cells. Those dominant clonotypes were again the most abundant among CD3+CD56-NKG2C+ cells in a handful of donors, at about 28.3-60.1%. Whether the expanded NKG2C-expressing T cell clones were specific for HCMV antigens remained unclear. The eight sequenced donors were randomly selected healthy volunteers, three men and five women. HCMV serostatus was determined by detecting HCMV-specific IgG in serum with a commercial ELISA kit. Bulk peripheral blood T-cell repertoires were additionally sequenced from unsorted PBMC for several donors. MIGEC handled demultiplexing of the reads and grouping by UMI, while MiTCR was used to assemble and quantify clonotypes. To remove erroneous sequences, TCR cDNA sequences were retained only when supported by two or more reads. The tcR package was used for downstream repertoire analysis, and clonotypes were matched between fractions using CDR3 nucleotide sequence together with V segment. VDJmatch was used to annotate antigen specificity against VDJdb, with one amino acid substitution allowed in CDR3.

The origin of this receptor is a young woman in good health. The sequence links TRBV7-9 to TRBJ2-7; the D region possibly corresponds to TRBD2 (6 bases align). Sample: PBMCs. The CDR3: CASSDLVAGPYEQYF. The sequence in DNA is TGTGCCAGCAGCGACCTAGTTGCGGGGCCCTACGAGCAGTACTTC.